A selection of T cell receptor beta chains follows, all from one sample in a study of blood T cell repertoires in COVID-19. This table comes from immunoSEQ multiplex PCR, and its TCRdb copy is limited to in-frame clones, with some not included. The sample includes 200,000 to 250,000 clones, 84% of them seen just once. The sequenced sample consisted of peripheral blood. The receptors derive from a woman in her 50s with active or convalescent COVID-19. CDR3s include the opening cysteine and the closing phenylalanine or tryptophan. The order of the fields is CDR3 protein, V gene, CDR3 length, J gene.

CDR3aa: CASRAGAGAGSYGYTF; v_gene: TRBV5-4; len: 16; j_gene: TRBJ1-2
CDR3aa: CAWTSSGGSGTQYF; v_gene: TRBV30; len: 14; j_gene: TRBJ2-5
CDR3aa: CSVDSAAALTNEQFF; v_gene: TRBV29-1; len: 15; j_gene: TRBJ2-1
CDR3aa: CASSYSPSQPQHF; v_gene: TRBV6-6; len: 13; j_gene: TRBJ1-5
CDR3aa: CASALGTGANVLTF; v_gene: TRBV5-1; len: 14; j_gene: TRBJ2-6
CDR3aa: CASSVGQRGYGYTF; v_gene: TRBV9; len: 14; j_gene: TRBJ1-2
CDR3aa: CAVSPDRIGYGNYGYTF; v_gene: TRBV28; len: 17; j_gene: TRBJ1-2
CDR3aa: CASSPSGGRSGNTIYF; v_gene: TRBV28; len: 16; j_gene: TRBJ1-3
CDR3aa: CASSLTGLAGDEQFF; v_gene: TRBV7-3; len: 15; j_gene: TRBJ2-1
CDR3aa: CASKPYRAGANVLTF; v_gene: TRBV6-5; len: 15; j_gene: TRBJ2-6
CDR3aa: CASSDSGLGKNIQYF; v_gene: TRBV6-4; len: 15; j_gene: TRBJ2-4
CDR3aa: CASSPQQGTYGYTF; v_gene: TRBV5-4; len: 14; j_gene: TRBJ1-2
CDR3aa: CASSVVARGTYGYTF; v_gene: TRBV9; len: 15; j_gene: TRBJ1-2
CDR3aa: CASSLHRGAGEAFF; v_gene: TRBV7-3; len: 14; j_gene: TRBJ1-1
CDR3aa: CASIGDRDEQFF; v_gene: TRBV12-3/TRBV12-4; len: 12; j_gene: TRBJ2-1
CDR3aa: CASSLGGSSYNEQFF; v_gene: TRBV5-1; len: 15; j_gene: TRBJ2-1
CDR3aa: CATSNSRNTEAFF; v_gene: TRBV24-1; len: 13; j_gene: TRBJ1-1
CDR3aa: CASSLGTSGRSSYEQYF; v_gene: TRBV5-4; len: 17; j_gene: TRBJ2-7
CDR3aa: CASSYMAVPFF; v_gene: TRBV6-5; len: 11; j_gene: TRBJ1-1
CDR3aa: CASSLRGTSTDTQYF; v_gene: TRBV5-1; len: 15; j_gene: TRBJ2-3
CDR3aa: CAAGQGNPGANVLTF; v_gene: TRBV24-1; len: 15; j_gene: TRBJ2-6
CDR3aa: CASSSSRDTGELFF; v_gene: TRBV7-3; len: 14; j_gene: TRBJ2-2
CDR3aa: CASSQVGGARTYGYTF; v_gene: TRBV14; len: 16; j_gene: TRBJ1-2
CDR3aa: CASSYGPGQGVGKLFF; v_gene: TRBV6-5; len: 16; j_gene: TRBJ1-4
CDR3aa: CASSSTTSSNTGELFF; v_gene: TRBV5-1; len: 16; j_gene: TRBJ2-2
CDR3aa: CASSRADTQYF; v_gene: TRBV19; len: 11; j_gene: TRBJ2-3
CDR3aa: CASSERTSIQFF; v_gene: TRBV19; len: 12; j_gene: TRBJ2-1
CDR3aa: CASSEGGGLPRYGYTF; v_gene: TRBV9; len: 16; j_gene: TRBJ1-2
CDR3aa: CASSSSDRADQPQHF; v_gene: TRBV28; len: 15; j_gene: TRBJ1-5
CDR3aa: CSASFGGGYNEQFF; v_gene: TRBV20-1; len: 14; j_gene: TRBJ2-1
CDR3aa: CATGREQGATEAFF; v_gene: TRBV19; len: 14; j_gene: TRBJ1-1
CDR3aa: CSVEGAPRTSGRAIYNEQFF; v_gene: TRBV29-1; len: 20; j_gene: TRBJ2-1
CDR3aa: CASSTNWGAEAFF; v_gene: TRBV28; len: 13; j_gene: TRBJ1-1
CDR3aa: CASSRGWRGSYEQYF; v_gene: TRBV28; len: 15; j_gene: TRBJ2-7
CDR3aa: CASPGASGRISYEQYF; v_gene: TRBV5-1; len: 16; j_gene: TRBJ2-7
CDR3aa: CASSENRGGNTEAFF; v_gene: TRBV5-1; len: 15; j_gene: TRBJ1-1
CDR3aa: CAWSESSGNTIYF; v_gene: TRBV30; len: 13; j_gene: TRBJ1-3
CDR3aa: CASSSAGGASGYTF; v_gene: TRBV27; len: 14; j_gene: TRBJ1-2
CDR3aa: CASVTAGSGGYTF; v_gene: TRBV5-4; len: 13; j_gene: TRBJ1-2
CDR3aa: CASSWGQGGEKLFF; v_gene: TRBV5-1; len: 14; j_gene: TRBJ1-4
CDR3aa: CASSRQGGGTEAFF; v_gene: TRBV5-1; len: 14; j_gene: TRBJ1-1
CDR3aa: CAISELPGQLVFSGNTIYF; v_gene: TRBV10-3; len: 19; j_gene: TRBJ1-3
CDR3aa: CASSQGTGTRRPQHF; v_gene: TRBV4-1; len: 15; j_gene: TRBJ1-5
CDR3aa: CAWATDPREPQHF; v_gene: TRBV30; len: 13; j_gene: TRBJ1-5
CDR3aa: CASSPFRPGQSYEQYF; v_gene: TRBV18; len: 16; j_gene: TRBJ2-7
CDR3aa: CASRGDSPSNQPQHF; v_gene: TRBV28; len: 15; j_gene: TRBJ1-5
CDR3aa: CASSRDRVWETQYF; v_gene: TRBV6-2/TRBV6-3; len: 14; j_gene: TRBJ2-5
CDR3aa: CASSFPVRGSGQETQYF; v_gene: TRBV21-1; len: 17; j_gene: TRBJ2-5
CDR3aa: CASSLEGGYGYTF; v_gene: TRBV5-4; len: 13; j_gene: TRBJ1-2
CDR3aa: CASSMQGTKNIQYF; v_gene: TRBV5-1; len: 14; j_gene: TRBJ2-4
CDR3aa: CSARRNEQFF; v_gene: TRBV20-1; len: 10; j_gene: TRBJ2-1
CDR3aa: CASSNTHTEAFF; v_gene: TRBV19; len: 12; j_gene: TRBJ1-1
CDR3aa: CASSRTAGTDTQYF; v_gene: TRBV13; len: 14; j_gene: TRBJ2-3
CDR3aa: CASSSHDRFYGYTF; v_gene: TRBV28; len: 14; j_gene: TRBJ1-2
CDR3aa: CAWSAPRKWDSQETQYF; v_gene: TRBV30; len: 17; j_gene: TRBJ2-5
CDR3aa: CASSPGQGSLSYEQYF; v_gene: TRBV18; len: 16; j_gene: TRBJ2-7
CDR3aa: CAGLGGGAYGYTF; v_gene: TRBV6-5; len: 13; j_gene: TRBJ1-2